The entry below describes one T cell receptor beta chain. This entry is derived from a study of technical replicates of blood from a handful of donors. Repertoires were generated with immunoSEQ multiplex PCR, while TCRdb's copy carries only in-frame clones and drops some. The profile covers about 100,000 clones, with just under 95% appearing a single time and roughly 0.26% taken by the ten largest. The V gene lost 6 bases and the J gene lost 2 bases, with 8 bases spanning the gap. The CDR3 spans 12 residues. Germline lookup yields CDR1 SGHDN and CDR2 FVKESK. The chain is built from TRBV14 and TRBJ2-7, with D tentatively TRBD2 (5 bases). This TCR came from a human donor in good health. The sequencing input was T cells isolated from PBMCs. CDR3 sequence (DNA): TGTGCCAGCAGAGGAGGAACCTACGAGCAGTACTTC. It is translated as CASRGGTYEQYF.